This TCR beta chain came from a study of shared clonotypes between healthy human individuals. The sample holds a few counts of this clone. TCRdb keeps only in-frame clones here, not all; method: immunoSEQ multiplex PCR. The sample carries some 980,000 clones, approximately 76% recorded once. V was shortened by 1 base and J by 4 bases, with 5 bases between the two germline ends. This CDR3 comprises 13 residues. Germline-derived CDR1 and CDR2 are SNHLY and FYNNEI. The TCR comes from a man younger than 35 in good health. Source material: memory CD4+ T cells sorted from blood. The subset here: CD45RA-negative fraction. The rearrangement uses TRBV2 and TRBJ1-5, with D unclear. CDR3 in DNA: TGTGCCAGCAGTGAAGGGGTGAATCAGCCCCAGCATTTT. Translating gives CASSEGVNQPQHF. The full variable domain, its missing parts supplied by reference TRBV2 and TRBJ1-5, is EPEVTQTPSHQVTQMGQEVILRCVPISNHLYFYWYRQILGQKVEFLVSFYNNEISEKSEIFDDQFSVERPDGSNFTLKIRSTKLEDSAMYFCASSEGVNQPQHFGDGTRLSIL.